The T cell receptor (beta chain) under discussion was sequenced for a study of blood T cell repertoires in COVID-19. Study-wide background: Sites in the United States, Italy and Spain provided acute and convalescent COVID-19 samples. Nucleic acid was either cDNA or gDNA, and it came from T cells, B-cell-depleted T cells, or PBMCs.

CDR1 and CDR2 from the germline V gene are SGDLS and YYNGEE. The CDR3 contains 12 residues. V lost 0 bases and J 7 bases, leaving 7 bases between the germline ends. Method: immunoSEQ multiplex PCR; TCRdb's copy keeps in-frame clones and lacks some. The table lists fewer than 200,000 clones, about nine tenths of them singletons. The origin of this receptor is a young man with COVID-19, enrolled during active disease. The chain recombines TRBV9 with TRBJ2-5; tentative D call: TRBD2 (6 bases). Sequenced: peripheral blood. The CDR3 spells CASSVVSGTQYF. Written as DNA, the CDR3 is TGTGCCAGCAGCGTAGTTAGCGGGACCCAGTACTTC.